This T cell receptor (beta chain) comes out of a study of neurological immune-mediated disorders. Over 170 million TCR-beta sequences from 15-18 subjects came out of each sequencing run. Each CDR3 protein gets one entry after TCRdb re-called the 5' RACE reads with MiXCR. The sample holds about 36,000 distinct CDR3 sequences, around 10% seen once. General study results and limits: TCR-beta repertoires seemed private in all groups, with no expanded CDR3 amino acid sequences shared. HTLV-1-associated myelopathy led in TCR clonal expansion, while multiple sclerosis ranked lowest, below healthy controls.

V lost 7 bases, J lost 2 bases, and 11 bases stayed unmatched. Germline CDR1 and CDR2: MGHDK and SYGVNS. The CDR3 is 17 amino acids. This clonotype was counted at least ten times. Its antigen is undetermined. The TCR originated in a woman aged 25 to 39 with HTLV-1-associated myelopathy (HAM/TSP). This chain joins TRBV25-1 and TRBJ2-2; 9 bases agree with TRBD1. Sequenced: PBMCs. CDR3 region: CASTHPPGQGNTGELFF. DNA for the CDR3: TGTGCCAGCACCCACCCTCCGGGACAGGGAAACACCGGGGAGCTGTTTTTT.